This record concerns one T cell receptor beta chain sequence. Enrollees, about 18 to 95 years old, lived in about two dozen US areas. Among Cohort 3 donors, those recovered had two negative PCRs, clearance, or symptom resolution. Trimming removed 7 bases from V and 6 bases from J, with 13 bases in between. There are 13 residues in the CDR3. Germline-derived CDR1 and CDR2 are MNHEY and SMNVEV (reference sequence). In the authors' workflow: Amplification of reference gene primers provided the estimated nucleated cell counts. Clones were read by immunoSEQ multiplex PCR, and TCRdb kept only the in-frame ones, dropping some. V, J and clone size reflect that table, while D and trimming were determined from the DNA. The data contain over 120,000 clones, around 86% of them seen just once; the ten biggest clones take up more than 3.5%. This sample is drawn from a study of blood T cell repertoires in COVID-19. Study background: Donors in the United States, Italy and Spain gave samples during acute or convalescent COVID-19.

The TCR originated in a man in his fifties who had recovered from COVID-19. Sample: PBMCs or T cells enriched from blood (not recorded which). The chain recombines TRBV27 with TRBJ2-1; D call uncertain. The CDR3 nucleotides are TGTGCCAGCACATTGGTTTCAGGCAATGAGCAGTTCTTC. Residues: CASTLVSGNEQFF.